A selection of T cell receptor beta chains follows, all from one sample in a study of blood T cell repertoires in COVID-19. Method: immunoSEQ multiplex PCR; TCRdb's copy keeps in-frame clones and lacks some. The sample includes roughly 100,000 clones, about 90% seen only once; the top ten take 6.2%. The specimen was peripheral blood. These receptors all stem from a human donor in a cohort sampled during active COVID-19. Each CDR3 is given with its conserved first and last residue. Fields, in order: V gene, D gene, clone size, J gene, CDR3 DNA, CDR3 protein. A D gene is named only where the DNA matches it firmly. Clone size is shown for a subset of rows, as once, few, many or a class of expanded clone.

V: TRBV5-1
D: .
size: .
J: TRBJ2-5
DNA: TGCGCCAGCAGCTTGGATCCGGGTGCGGAGACCCAGTACTTC
CDR3: CASSLDPGAETQYF

V: TRBV19
D: TRBD1
size: .
J: TRBJ1-1
DNA: TGTGCCAGTAGGGATTTCCCGGGACAGGGGGTCGTGAACACTGAAGCTTTCTTT
CDR3: CASRDFPGQGVVNTEAFF

V: TRBV5-1
D: .
size: .
J: TRBJ1-4
DNA: TGCGCCAGCAGCTTCGGGGGGCGGGATGAAAAACTGTTTTTT
CDR3: CASSFGGRDEKLFF

V: TRBV10-3
D: .
size: .
J: TRBJ2-7
DNA: TGTGCCATCAGTGAGGCCCCTGAGGCGTGGCAGTACTTC
CDR3: CAISEAPEAWQYF

V: TRBV2
D: .
size: once
J: TRBJ1-2
DNA: TGTGCCAGCACTCTCCCCCGACAGTATGGCTACACCTTC
CDR3: CASTLPRQYGYTF

V: TRBV9
D: .
size: .
J: TRBJ2-2
DNA: TGTGCCAGCAGCTTCCAGGGTACCGGGGAGCTGTTTTTT
CDR3: CASSFQGTGELFF

V: TRBV24-1
D: .
size: .
J: TRBJ2-1
DNA: TGTGCCACCAGTGACCCTGGACAGGAGCAGTTCTTC
CDR3: CATSDPGQEQFF

V: TRBV10-1
D: TRBD2
size: .
J: TRBJ2-1
DNA: TGCGCCACAGACCCTTTGGGAGGGAGAAATGAGCAGTTCTTC
CDR3: CATDPLGGRNEQFF

V: TRBV5-4
D: TRBD2
size: .
J: TRBJ2-1
DNA: TGTGCCAGCAGCTGGGCGGGGGGTATATCCTACAATGAGCAGTTCTTC
CDR3: CASSWAGGISYNEQFF

V: TRBV28
D: TRBD1
size: .
J: TRBJ2-7
DNA: TGTGCCAGCAGCCGGGACGACAGGGGCTACGAGCAGTACTTC
CDR3: CASSRDDRGYEQYF

V: TRBV11-3
D: TRBD2
size: .
J: TRBJ2-4
DNA: TGTGCCAGCAGCTCAGGGAGGGGAGACAAAAACATTCAGTACTTC
CDR3: CASSSGRGDKNIQYF

V: TRBV7-7
D: TRBD1
size: .
J: TRBJ2-3
DNA: TGTGCTAGCAGCTTGGGGACAGGGGAGACGCAGTATTTT
CDR3: CASSLGTGETQYF

V: TRBV29-1
D: TRBD2
size: .
J: TRBJ2-5
DNA: TGCAGCGTTGAAGGCGGGGGAGCCAGGGGGCTCAGGACTAGCGGGGGAACCGAAGAGACCCAGTACTTC
CDR3: CSVEGGGARGLRTSGGTEETQYF

V: TRBV6-5
D: TRBD1
size: .
J: TRBJ2-7
DNA: TGTGCCAGCAGTCGCCTCGGGACAGGGCTCTACGAGCAGTACTTC
CDR3: CASSRLGTGLYEQYF

V: TRBV3-1/TRBV3-2
D: TRBD2
size: .
J: TRBJ2-3
DNA: TGTGCCAGCAGCCAAGAGGGGAATAGCGGGGAGGGGAGGGCGCAGTATTTT
CDR3: CASSQEGNSGEGRAQYF

V: TRBV30
D: TRBD1
size: .
J: TRBJ2-5
DNA: TGTGCCTGGAGTCCCGACTTCACAGGGGGCTTGGAGACCCAGTACTTC
CDR3: CAWSPDFTGGLETQYF

V: TRBV15
D: .
size: .
J: TRBJ2-7
DNA: TGTGCCACCAGCAGAGACCAGGGCTACGAGCAGTACTTC
CDR3: CATSRDQGYEQYF

V: TRBV5-6
D: .
size: .
J: TRBJ1-5
DNA: TGTGCCAGCAGCTTGGGCTTCAGGGGTAGCAATCAGCCCCAGCATTTT
CDR3: CASSLGFRGSNQPQHF

V: TRBV3-1/TRBV3-2
D: TRBD2
size: .
J: TRBJ2-7
DNA: TGTGCCAGCAGCCAAGGGGGGGGCGAGCAGTACTTC
CDR3: CASSQGGGEQYF

V: TRBV27
D: TRBD2
size: .
J: TRBJ2-7
DNA: TGTGCCAGCAGTAAAGAGCGGGGGGGCTCCTACGAGCAGTACTTC
CDR3: CASSKERGGSYEQYF

V: TRBV27
D: TRBD2
size: .
J: TRBJ2-3
DNA: TGTGCCAGCAGCTCCCTGTCGGGAGGTGGGGACACAGATACGCAGTATTTT
CDR3: CASSSLSGGGDTDTQYF

V: TRBV5-8
D: .
size: .
J: TRBJ1-2
DNA: TGTGCCAGCAGCTTGGTTTCAGGGGCCAACTATGGCTACACCTTC
CDR3: CASSLVSGANYGYTF

V: TRBV4-2
D: TRBD2
size: .
J: TRBJ2-2
DNA: TGTGCCAGCAGCCAAGGGACAGGGAGGACTAGCGGGAACACCGGGGAGCTGTTTTTT
CDR3: CASSQGTGRTSGNTGELFF

V: TRBV4-1
D: TRBD1
size: .
J: TRBJ2-1
DNA: TGCGCCAGCAGCCAAGGGCAGTATCGGACAGGGGTTCAGGGTGAGCAGTTCTTC
CDR3: CASSQGQYRTGVQGEQFF

V: TRBV19
D: .
size: .
J: TRBJ2-1
DNA: TGTGCCAGTAGTATTTCGGGGAACAATGAGCAGTTCTTC
CDR3: CASSISGNNEQFF

V: TRBV28
D: TRBD2
size: once
J: TRBJ2-4
DNA: TGTGCCAGCAGCGGGAGGGGTGGCATTCAGTACTTC
CDR3: CASSGRGGIQYF

V: TRBV2
D: .
size: .
J: TRBJ1-2
DNA: TGTGCCCCAAAATTCGCGCGGAGGGCGGGCATTCATGGCTACACCTTC
CDR3: CAPKFARRAGIHGYTF

V: TRBV25-1
D: TRBD2
size: .
J: TRBJ2-7
DNA: TGTGCCAGCAGTGACGGCCGGGCTAGCGGGACCTACGAGCAGTACTTC
CDR3: CASSDGRASGTYEQYF

V: TRBV19
D: TRBD2
size: .
J: TRBJ2-1
DNA: TGTGCCAGTAGTCCGTGGCGGGAGGCATACAATGAGCAGTTCTTC
CDR3: CASSPWREAYNEQFF

V: TRBV7-7
D: .
size: .
J: TRBJ1-4
DNA: TGTGCCAGCAGCCTGCACAGGGTTTTTAATGAAAAACTGTTTTTT
CDR3: CASSLHRVFNEKLFF

V: TRBV4-1
D: .
size: .
J: TRBJ1-5
DNA: TGCGCCAGCAGCCAAACGACTAGGGCCAAGACAGTCAATCAGCCCCAGCATTTT
CDR3: CASSQTTRAKTVNQPQHF